Detailed here is one TCR beta chain. Its specific antigen is unknown. One base away there is no much larger clone; base qualities are not given. This sample was taken from a study of OX40 agonist ivuxolimab in advanced cancers. In the study overall: Ivuxolimab was a fully human IgG2 agonistic monoclonal antibody targeting the costimulatory receptor OX40 (CD134). Intravenous ivuxolimab was administered to patients every 2 weeks at six dose levels: 0.01, 0.1, 0.3, 1.5, 3 and 10 mg/kg. Of the approximately 54 patients in dose escalation, about 20 had hepatocellular carcinoma, some 15 had melanoma, 9 had renal cell carcinoma and 9 had head and neck cancer. In the dose-escalation cohort, approximately 80% of patients were male, and the mean age was roughly 56 years with a range of roughly 20 to 85. Patients were allowed to have had prior anti-PD-1, anti-PD-L1 or anti-CTLA-4 therapy, and roughly two fifths of the dose-escalation patients had been treated with checkpoint inhibitors. Partial responses occurred in three dose-escalation patients, of whom one had hepatocellular carcinoma and two had cutaneous melanoma. Peripheral TCRbeta sequencing was intended to test whether TCR sequence diversity was altered and clonal T-cell expansion was caused by ivuxolimab. The paper describes the monotherapy dose-escalation part (N of about 57 patients) of the phase I trial of ivuxolimab. Results the study describes overall, beyond this receptor: Partial responders in the 0.1-3.0 mg/kg groups had among the lowest normalized peripheral clonal expansion, especially among CD8+ T cells. The antigen specificity of the peripheral T cells that underwent clonal expansion was not determined. At doses of 0.1 to 3.0 mg/kg, clonal expansion of both CD4+ and CD8+ T cells in blood was seen between baseline and week 6. Low levels of normalized T-cell clonal expansion were also seen in some patients who did not respond. After ivuxolimab, expanded clones were on average more numerous among CD8+ T cells than among CD4+ T cells.

Genomic DNA was extracted from sorted cells for sequencing of the TCRbeta CDR3 region. The immunoSEQ Assay was used for sequencing of TCRbeta CDR3 regions. TCRdb re-hosts the immuneACCESS table, in-frame sequences only. Its copies lack some clones; in the studies checked, an unresolved V gene accounts for under half of them, and the cause for the rest is not known. For this sample there are roughly 80,000 clones; approximately 89% appear just once. The ten largest clones represent roughly 0.38% of the sample. The trial excluded patients who had a history of autoimmune disease or were on systemic immunosuppression. Peripheral blood for TCR sequencing was collected from all dose cohorts at baseline, on cycle 4 day 1, and on cycle 7 day 1. The samples were taken from a phase I, first-in-human, multicenter, open-label dose-escalation trial of ivuxolimab. Adults with locally advanced or metastatic head and neck squamous cell, hepatocellular, melanoma or renal cell carcinoma were enrolled in the trial. Before TCR sequencing, CD4+ and CD8+ T cells were separately sorted from peripheral blood.

Compared with germline, V lacks 2 bases and J lacks 8 bases; bases without a gene match: 12. The CDR3 runs 16 residues from the cysteine to the phenylalanine. Just CDR3 DNA is preserved here, 48 bases in frame from base 1. CDR1 and CDR2 are drawn from the germline V gene: SGHVS, FQNEAQ. This sequence uses TRBV7-8 and TRBJ1-2, and TRBD1 aligns with 9 junction nucleotides. Here the sequenced sample was CD4+ or CD8+ T cells sorted from blood, taken in a trial of the OX40 agonist ivuxolimab. The clonotype was recovered from an adult with an advanced solid tumor such as melanoma, head and neck, liver or kidney cancer. For the CDR3, the sequence is CASSLNQRTGEKGYTF. The DNA is as follows: TGTGCCAGCAGCTTAAACCAAAGGACAGGGGAGAAGGGCTACACCTTC.